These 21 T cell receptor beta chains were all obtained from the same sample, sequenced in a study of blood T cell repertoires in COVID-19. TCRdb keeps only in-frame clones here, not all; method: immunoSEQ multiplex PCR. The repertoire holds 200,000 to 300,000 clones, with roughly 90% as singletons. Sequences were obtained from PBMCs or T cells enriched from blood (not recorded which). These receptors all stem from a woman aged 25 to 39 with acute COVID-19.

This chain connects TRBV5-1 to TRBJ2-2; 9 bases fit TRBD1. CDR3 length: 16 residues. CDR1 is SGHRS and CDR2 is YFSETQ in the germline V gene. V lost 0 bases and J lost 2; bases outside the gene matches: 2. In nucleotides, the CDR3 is TGCGCCAGCAGCTTGGAGACAGGGGGTAACACCGGGGAGCTGTTTTTT. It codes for CASSLETGGNTGELFF.

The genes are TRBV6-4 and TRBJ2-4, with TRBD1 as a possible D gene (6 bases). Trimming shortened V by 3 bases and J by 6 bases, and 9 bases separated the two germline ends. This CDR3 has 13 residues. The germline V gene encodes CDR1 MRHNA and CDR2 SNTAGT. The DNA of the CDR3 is TGTGCCAGCAGTGAGGGCAGGGGAAACATTCAGTACTTC. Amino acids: CASSEGRGNIQYF.

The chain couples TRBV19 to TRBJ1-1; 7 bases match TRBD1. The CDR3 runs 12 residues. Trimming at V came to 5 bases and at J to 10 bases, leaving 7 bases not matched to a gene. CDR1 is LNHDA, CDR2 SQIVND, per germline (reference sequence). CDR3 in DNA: TGTGCCAGTAGTCTAGGACAGGCGGGAGCTTTCTTT. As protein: CASSLGQAGAFF.

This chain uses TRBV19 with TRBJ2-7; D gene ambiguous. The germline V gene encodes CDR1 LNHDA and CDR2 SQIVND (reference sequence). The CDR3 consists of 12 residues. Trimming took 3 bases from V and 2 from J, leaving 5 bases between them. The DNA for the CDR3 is TGTGCCAGTAGTATGGGCACCTACGAGCAGTACTTC. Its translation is CASSMGTYEQYF.

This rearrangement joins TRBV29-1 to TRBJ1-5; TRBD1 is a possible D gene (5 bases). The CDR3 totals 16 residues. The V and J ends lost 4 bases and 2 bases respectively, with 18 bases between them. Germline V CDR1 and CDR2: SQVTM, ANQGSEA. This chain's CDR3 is CSVAGVGMGGNQPQHF. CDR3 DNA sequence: TGCAGCGTTGCGGGAGTGGGGATGGGGGGCAATCAGCCCCAGCATTTT.

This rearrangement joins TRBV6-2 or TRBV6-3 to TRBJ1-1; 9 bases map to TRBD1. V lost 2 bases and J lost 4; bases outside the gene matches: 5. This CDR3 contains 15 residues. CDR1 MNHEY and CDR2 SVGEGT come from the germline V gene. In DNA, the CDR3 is TGTGCCAGCAGTTACGGACAGGGGAAGGGCACTGAAGCTTTCTTT. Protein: CASSYGQGKGTEAFF.

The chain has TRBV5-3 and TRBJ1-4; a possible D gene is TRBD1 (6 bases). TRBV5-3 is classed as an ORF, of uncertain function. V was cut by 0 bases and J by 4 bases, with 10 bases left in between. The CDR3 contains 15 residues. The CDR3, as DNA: TGTGCCAGAAGCTTGGAACAGGGAAGTAATGAAAAACTGTTTTTT. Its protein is CARSLEQGSNEKLFF.

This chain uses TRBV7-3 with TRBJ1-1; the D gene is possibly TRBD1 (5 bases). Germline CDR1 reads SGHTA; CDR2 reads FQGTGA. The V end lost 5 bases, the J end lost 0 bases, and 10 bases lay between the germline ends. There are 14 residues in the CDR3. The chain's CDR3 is CASSTTALNTEAFF. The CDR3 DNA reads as TGTGCCAGCAGCACGACAGCATTGAACACTGAAGCTTTCTTT.

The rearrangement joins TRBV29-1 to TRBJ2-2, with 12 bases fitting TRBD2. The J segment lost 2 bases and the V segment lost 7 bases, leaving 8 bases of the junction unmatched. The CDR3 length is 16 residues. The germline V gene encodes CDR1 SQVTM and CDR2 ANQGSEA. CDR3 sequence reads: CSAPRTSGVNTGELFF. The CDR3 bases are TGCAGCGCCCCTCGGACTAGCGGGGTCAACACCGGGGAGCTGTTTTTT.

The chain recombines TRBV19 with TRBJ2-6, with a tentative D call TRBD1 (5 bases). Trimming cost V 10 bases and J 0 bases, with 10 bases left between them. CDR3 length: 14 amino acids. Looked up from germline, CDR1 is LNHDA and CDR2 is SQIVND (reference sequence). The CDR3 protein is CATDSYSGANVLTF. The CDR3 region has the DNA TGTGCCACCGACAGTTACTCTGGGGCCAACGTCCTGACTTTC.

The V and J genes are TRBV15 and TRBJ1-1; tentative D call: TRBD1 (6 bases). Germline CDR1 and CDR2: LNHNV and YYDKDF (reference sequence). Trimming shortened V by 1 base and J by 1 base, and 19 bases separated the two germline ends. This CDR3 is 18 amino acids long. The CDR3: CATSRGPGHPSPNTEAFF. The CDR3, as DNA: TGTGCCACCAGCAGAGGGCCGGGACATCCCTCACCGAACACTGAAGCTTTCTTT.

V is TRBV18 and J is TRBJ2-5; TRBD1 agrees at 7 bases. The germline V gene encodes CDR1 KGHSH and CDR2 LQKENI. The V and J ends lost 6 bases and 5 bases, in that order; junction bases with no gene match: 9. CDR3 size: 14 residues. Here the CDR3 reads CASSTGTVGETQYF. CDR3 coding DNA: TGTGCCAGCTCCACAGGGACAGTCGGGGAGACCCAGTACTTC.

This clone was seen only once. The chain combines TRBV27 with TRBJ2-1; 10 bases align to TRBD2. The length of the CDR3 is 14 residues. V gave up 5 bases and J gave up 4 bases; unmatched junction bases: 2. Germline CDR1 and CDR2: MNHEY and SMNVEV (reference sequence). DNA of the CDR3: TGTGCCAGCAGTGCTAGCGGGGGATACAATGAGCAGTTCTTC. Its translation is CASSASGGYNEQFF.

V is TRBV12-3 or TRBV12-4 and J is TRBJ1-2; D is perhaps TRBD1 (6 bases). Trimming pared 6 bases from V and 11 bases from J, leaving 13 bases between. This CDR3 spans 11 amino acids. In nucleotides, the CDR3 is TGTGCCAGCAGCCGACGGACAGCTTACACCTTC. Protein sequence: CASSRRTAYTF.

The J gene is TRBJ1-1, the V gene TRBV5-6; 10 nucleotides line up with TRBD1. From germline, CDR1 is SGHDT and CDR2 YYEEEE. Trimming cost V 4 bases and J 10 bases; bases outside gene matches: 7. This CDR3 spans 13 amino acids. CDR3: CASSRDRGVRAFF. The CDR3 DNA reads TGTGCCAGCAGCCGGGACAGGGGTGTAAGAGCTTTCTTT.

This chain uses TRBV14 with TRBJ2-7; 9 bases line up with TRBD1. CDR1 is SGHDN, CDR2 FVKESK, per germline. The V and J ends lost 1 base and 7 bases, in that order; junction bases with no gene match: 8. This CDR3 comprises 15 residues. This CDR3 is CASSQGRGQGGEQYF. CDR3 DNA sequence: TGTGCCAGCAGCCAAGGGCGGGGACAGGGCGGAGAGCAGTACTTC.

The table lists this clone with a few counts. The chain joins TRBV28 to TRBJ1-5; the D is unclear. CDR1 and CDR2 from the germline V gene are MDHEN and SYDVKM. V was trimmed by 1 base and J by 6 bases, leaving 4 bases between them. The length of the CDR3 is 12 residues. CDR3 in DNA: TGTGCCAGCAGTTTATCATCTCAGCCCCAGCATTTT. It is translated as CASSLSSQPQHF.

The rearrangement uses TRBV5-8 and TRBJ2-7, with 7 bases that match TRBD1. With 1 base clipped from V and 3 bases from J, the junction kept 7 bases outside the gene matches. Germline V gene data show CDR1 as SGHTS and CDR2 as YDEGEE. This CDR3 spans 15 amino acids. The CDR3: CASSLIGQAYYEQYF. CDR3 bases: TGTGCCAGCAGCTTGATTGGACAGGCTTACTACGAGCAGTACTTC.

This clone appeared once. CDR3 loop: CASRAGTFYGYTF. Here the CDR3 DNA reads TGTGCCAGCAGGGCAGGGACATTCTATGGCTACACCTTC. This chain joins TRBV6-5 and TRBJ1-2, with a weak D call TRBD1 (6 bases). V was cut by 6 bases and J by 4 bases, with 12 bases left in between. CDR1 is MNHEY and CDR2 is SVGAGI in the germline V gene. The CDR3 length is 13 residues.

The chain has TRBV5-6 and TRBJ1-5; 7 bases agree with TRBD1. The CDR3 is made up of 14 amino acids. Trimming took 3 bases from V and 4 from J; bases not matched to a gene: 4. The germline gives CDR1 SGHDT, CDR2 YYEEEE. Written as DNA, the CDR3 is TGTGCCAGCAGCTCGGGACAGACAAATCAGCCCCAGCATTTT. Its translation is CASSSGQTNQPQHF.

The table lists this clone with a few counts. The CDR3 sequence: CASSESRRGKTQYF. The CDR3 coding sequence is TGCGCCAGCAGTGAGTCCAGAAGGGGGAAGACCCAGTACTTC. The J gene is TRBJ2-5, the V gene TRBV10-1, with a possible D match to TRBD1 (6 bases). Trimming removed 0 bases at V and 6 bases at J, with 11 bases between. This CDR3 has 14 residues. CDR1 is WNHNN and CDR2 is SYGVQD in the germline V gene (reference sequence).